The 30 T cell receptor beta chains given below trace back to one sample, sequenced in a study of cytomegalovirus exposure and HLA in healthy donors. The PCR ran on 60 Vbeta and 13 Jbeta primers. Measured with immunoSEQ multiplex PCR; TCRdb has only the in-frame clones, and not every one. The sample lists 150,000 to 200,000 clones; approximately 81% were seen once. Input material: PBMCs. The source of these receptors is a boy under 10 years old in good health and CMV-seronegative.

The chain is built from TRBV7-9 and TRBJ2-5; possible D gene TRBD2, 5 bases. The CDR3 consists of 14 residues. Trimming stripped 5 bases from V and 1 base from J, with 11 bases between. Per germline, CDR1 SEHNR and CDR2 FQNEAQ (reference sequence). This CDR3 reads CASSGGPGQETQYF. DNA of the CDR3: TGTGCCAGCAGCGGCGGGCCAGGCCAAGAGACCCAGTACTTC. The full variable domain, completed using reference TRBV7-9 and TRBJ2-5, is DTGVSQNPRHKITKRGQNVTFRCDPISEHNRLYWYRQTLGQGPEFLTYFQNEAQLEKSRLLSDRFSAERPKGSFSTLEIQRTEQGDSAMYLCASSGGPGQETQYFGPGTRLLVL.

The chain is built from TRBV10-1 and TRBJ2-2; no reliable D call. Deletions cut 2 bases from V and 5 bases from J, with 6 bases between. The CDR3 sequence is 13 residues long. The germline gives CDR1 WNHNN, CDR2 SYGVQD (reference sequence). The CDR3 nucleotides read TGCGCCAGCAGTGAGAAGAGGACCGGGGAGCTGTTTTTT. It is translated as CASSEKRTGELFF.

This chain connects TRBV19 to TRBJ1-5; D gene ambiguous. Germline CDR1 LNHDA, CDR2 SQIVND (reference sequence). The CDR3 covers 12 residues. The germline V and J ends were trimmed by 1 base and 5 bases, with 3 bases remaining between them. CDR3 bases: TGTGCCAGTAGTATAGCCGATCAGCCCCAGCATTTT. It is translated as CASSIADQPQHF.

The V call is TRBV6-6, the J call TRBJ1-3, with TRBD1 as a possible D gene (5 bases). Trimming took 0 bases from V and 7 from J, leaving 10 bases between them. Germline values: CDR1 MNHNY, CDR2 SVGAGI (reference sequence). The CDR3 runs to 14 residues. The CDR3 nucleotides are TGTGCCAGCAGTTACTCAGGGGTCGGGAACACCATATATTTT. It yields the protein CASSYSGVGNTIYF.

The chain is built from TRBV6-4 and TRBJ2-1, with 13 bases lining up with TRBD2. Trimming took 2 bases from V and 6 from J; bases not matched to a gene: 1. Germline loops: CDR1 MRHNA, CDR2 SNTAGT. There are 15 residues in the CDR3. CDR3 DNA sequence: TGTGCCAGCAGTGACACTAGCGGGGGGGCCAATGAGCAGTTCTTC. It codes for CASSDTSGGANEQFF.

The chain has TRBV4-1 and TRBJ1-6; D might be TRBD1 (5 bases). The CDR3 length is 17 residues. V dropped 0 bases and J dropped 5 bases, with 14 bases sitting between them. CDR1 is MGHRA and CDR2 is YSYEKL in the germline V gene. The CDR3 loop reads CASSQDPPPTDNSPLHF. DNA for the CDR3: TGCGCCAGCAGCCAAGATCCCCCCCCGACAGATAATTCACCCCTCCACTTT.

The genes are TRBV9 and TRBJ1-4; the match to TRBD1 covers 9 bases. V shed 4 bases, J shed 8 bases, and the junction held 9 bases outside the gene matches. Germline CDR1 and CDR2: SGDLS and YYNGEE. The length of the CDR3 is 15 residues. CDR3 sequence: CASSLRDREGEKLFF. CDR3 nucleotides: TGTGCCAGCAGCCTACGGGACAGGGAGGGGGAAAAACTGTTTTTT.

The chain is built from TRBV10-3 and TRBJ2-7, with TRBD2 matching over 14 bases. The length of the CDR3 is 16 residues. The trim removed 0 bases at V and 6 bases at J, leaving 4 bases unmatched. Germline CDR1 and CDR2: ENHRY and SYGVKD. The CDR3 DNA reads TGTGCCATCAGTGAGTCGACTAGCGGGAGGGCCTTCGAGCAGTACTTC. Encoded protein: CAISESTSGRAFEQYF.

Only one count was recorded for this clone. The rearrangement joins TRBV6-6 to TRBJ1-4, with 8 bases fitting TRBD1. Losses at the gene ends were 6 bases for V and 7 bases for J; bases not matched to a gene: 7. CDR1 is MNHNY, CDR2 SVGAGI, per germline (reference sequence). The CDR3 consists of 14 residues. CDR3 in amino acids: CASREGQDIEKLFF. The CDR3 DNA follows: TGTGCCAGCAGGGAGGGACAGGATATTGAAAAACTGTTTTTT.

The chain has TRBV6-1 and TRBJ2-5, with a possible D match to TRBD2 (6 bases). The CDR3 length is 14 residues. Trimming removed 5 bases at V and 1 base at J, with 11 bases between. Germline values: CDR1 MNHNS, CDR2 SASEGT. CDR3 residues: CASSNQAGQETQYF. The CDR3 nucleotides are TGTGCCAGCAGTAACCAAGCGGGCCAAGAGACCCAGTACTTC.

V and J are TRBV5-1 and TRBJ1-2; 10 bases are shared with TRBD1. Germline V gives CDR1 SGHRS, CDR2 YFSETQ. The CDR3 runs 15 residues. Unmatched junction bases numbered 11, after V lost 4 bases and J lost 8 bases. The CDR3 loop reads CASSLYSGTGAGYTF. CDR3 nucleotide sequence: TGCGCCAGCAGCCTCTACTCCGGGACAGGGGCCGGCTACACCTTC.

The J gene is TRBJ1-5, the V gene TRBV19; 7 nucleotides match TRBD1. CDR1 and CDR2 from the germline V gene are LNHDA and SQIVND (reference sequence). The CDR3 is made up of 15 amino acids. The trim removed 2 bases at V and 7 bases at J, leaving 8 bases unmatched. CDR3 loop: CASSIQGVIGQPQHF. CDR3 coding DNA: TGTGCCAGTAGTATACAGGGGGTGATAGGACAGCCCCAGCATTTT. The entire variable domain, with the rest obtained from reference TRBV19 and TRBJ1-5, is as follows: DGGITQSPKYLFRKEGQNVTLSCEQNLNHDAMYWYRQDPGQGLRLIYYSQIVNDFQKGDIAEGYSVSREKKESFPLTVTSAQKNPTAFYLCASSIQGVIGQPQHFGDGTRLSIL.

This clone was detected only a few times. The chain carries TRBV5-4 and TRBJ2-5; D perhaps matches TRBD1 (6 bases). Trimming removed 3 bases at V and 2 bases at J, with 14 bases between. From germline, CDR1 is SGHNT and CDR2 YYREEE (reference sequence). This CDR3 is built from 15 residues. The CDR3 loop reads CASSSRTVLQETQYF. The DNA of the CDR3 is TGTGCCAGCAGCTCCCGGACAGTTCTTCAAGAGACCCAGTACTTC.

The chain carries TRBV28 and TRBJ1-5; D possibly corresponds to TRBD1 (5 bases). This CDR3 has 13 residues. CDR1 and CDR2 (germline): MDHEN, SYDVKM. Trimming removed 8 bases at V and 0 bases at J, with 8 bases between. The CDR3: CASQGYSNQPQHF. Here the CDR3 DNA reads TGTGCCAGCCAGGGATATAGCAATCAGCCCCAGCATTTT.

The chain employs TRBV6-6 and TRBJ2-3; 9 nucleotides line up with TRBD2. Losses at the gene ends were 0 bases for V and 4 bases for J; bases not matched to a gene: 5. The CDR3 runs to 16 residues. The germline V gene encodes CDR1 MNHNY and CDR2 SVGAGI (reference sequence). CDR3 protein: CASSYSRGGGADTQYF. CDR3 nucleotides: TGTGCCAGCAGTTACTCGCGGGGGGGTGGGGCAGATACGCAGTATTTT.

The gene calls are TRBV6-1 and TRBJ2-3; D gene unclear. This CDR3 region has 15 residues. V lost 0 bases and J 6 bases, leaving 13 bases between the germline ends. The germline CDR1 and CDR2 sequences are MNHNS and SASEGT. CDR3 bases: TGTGCCAGCAGTGAAGCCCCTTTATTTATGGATACGCAGTATTTT. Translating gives CASSEAPLFMDTQYF.

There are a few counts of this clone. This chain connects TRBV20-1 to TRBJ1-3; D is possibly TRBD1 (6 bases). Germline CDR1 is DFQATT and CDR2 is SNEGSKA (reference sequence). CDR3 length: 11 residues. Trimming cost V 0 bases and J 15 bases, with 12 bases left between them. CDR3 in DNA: TGCAGTGCTAGAGATATATGGGGGCGATATTTT. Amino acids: CSARDIWGRYF.

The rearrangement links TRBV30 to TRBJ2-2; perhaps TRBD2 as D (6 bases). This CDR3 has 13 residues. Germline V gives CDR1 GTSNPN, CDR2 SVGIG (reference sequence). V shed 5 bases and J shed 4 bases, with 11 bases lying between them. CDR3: CAWGLEGTGELFF. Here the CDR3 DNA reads TGTGCCTGGGGATTGGAGGGCACCGGGGAGCTGTTTTTT.

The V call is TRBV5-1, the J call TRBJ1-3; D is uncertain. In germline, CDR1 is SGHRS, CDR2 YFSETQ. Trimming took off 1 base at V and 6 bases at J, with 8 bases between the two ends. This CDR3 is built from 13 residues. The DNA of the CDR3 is TGCGCCAGCAGCTTGACAGTGGAAAACACCATATATTTT. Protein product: CASSLTVENTIYF.

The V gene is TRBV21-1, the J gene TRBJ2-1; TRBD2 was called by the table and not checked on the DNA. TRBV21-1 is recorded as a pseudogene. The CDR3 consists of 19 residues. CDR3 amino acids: CASSRQGLAGGANYNEQFF. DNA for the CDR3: TGTGCCAGCAGCAGACAGGGACTAGCGGGAGGAGCCAACTACAATGAGCAGTTCTTC.

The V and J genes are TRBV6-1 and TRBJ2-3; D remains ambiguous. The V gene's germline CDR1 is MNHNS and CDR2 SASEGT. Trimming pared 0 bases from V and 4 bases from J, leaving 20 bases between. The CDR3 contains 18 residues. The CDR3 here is CASSEAARPRKEADTQYF. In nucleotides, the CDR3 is TGTGCCAGCAGTGAAGCGGCGCGGCCCCGCAAAGAGGCAGATACGCAGTATTTT.

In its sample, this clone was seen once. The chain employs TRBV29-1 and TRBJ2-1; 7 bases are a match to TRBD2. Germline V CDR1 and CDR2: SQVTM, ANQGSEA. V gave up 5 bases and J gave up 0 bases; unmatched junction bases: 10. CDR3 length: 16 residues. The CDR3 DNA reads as TGCAGCGTTTTCGGTGGGGGAGGGAGCTCCTACAATGAGCAGTTCTTC. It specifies CSVFGGGGSSYNEQFF.

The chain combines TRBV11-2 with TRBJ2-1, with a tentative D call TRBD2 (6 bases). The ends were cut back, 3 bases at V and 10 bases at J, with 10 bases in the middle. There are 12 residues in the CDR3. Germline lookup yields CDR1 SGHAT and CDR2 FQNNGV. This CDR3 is CASSFGGYEQFF. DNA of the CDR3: TGTGCCAGCAGCTTCGGGGGATACGAGCAGTTCTTC.

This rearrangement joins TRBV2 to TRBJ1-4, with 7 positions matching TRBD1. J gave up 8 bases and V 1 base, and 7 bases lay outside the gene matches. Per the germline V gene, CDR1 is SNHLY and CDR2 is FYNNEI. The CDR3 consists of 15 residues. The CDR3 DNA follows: TGTGCCAGCAGTGAAGGGTCCGCCAGGGGGGAAAAACTGTTTTTT. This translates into CASSEGSARGEKLFF.

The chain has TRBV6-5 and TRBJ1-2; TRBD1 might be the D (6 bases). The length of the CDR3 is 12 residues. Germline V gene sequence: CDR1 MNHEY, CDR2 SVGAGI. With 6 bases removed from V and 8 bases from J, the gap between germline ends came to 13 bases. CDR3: CASRRGGGGYTF. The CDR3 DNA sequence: TGTGCCAGCAGGAGAGGGGGTGGGGGCTACACCTTC.

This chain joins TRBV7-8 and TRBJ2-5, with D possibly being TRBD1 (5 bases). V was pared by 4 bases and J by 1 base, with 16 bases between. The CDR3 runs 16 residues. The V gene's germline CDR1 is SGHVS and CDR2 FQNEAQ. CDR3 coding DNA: TGTGCCAGCAGCTCCAGACCCGACAGTTCCCAAGAGACCCAGTACTTC. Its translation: CASSSRPDSSQETQYF.

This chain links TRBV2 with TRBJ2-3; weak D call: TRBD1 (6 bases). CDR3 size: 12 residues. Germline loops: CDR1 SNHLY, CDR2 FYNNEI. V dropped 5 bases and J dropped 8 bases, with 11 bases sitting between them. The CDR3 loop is CASSSTGSTQYF. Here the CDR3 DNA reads TGTGCCAGCAGTTCTACAGGGTCTACGCAGTATTTT.

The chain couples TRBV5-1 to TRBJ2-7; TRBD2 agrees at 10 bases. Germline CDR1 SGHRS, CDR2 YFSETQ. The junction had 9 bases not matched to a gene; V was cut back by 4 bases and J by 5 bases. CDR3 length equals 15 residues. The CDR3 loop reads CASSLSSGRHHEQYF. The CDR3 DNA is TGCGCCAGCAGCCTGAGTAGCGGGAGGCACCACGAGCAGTACTTC.

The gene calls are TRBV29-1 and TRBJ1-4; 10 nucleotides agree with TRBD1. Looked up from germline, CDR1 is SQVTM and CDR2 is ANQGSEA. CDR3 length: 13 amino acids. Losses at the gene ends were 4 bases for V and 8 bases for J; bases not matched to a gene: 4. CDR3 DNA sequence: TGCAGCGTTGCCTGGACAGGGGGAGAAAAACTGTTTTTT. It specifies CSVAWTGGEKLFF.

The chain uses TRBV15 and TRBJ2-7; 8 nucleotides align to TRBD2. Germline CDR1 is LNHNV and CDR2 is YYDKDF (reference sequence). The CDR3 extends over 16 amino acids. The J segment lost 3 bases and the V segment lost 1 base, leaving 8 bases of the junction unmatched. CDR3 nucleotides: TGTGCCACCAGCAGAGGTACGGGGACTAGACGCTACGAGCAGTACTTC. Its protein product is CATSRGTGTRRYEQYF.